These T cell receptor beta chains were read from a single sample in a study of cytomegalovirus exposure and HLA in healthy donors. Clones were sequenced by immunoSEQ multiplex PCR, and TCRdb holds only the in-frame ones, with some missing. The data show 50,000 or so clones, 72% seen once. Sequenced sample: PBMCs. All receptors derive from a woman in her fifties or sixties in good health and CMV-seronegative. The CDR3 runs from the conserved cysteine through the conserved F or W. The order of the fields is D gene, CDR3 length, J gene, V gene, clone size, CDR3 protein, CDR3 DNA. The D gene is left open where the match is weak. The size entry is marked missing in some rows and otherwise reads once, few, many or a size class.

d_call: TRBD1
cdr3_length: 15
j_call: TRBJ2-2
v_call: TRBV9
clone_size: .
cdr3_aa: CASSGQGVNTGELFF
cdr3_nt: TGTGCCAGCAGCGGACAGGGGGTGAACACCGGGGAGCTGTTTTTT

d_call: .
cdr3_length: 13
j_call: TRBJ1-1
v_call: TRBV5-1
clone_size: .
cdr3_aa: CASSFADGTEAFF
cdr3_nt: TGCGCCAGCAGCTTCGCCGACGGGACTGAAGCTTTCTTT

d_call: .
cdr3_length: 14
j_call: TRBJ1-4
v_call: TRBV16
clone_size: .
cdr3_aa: CASSQRQINEKLFF
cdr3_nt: TGTGCCAGCAGCCAGAGACAGATTAATGAAAAACTGTTTTTT

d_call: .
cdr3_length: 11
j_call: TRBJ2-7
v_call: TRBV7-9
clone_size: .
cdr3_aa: CASSLYSEQYF
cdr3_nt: TGTGCCAGCAGCTTATACTCCGAGCAGTACTTC

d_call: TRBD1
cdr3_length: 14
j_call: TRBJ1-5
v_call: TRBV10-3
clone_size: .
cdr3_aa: CAISVQGENQPQHF
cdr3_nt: TGTGCCATCAGTGTTCAGGGGGAAAATCAGCCCCAGCATTTT

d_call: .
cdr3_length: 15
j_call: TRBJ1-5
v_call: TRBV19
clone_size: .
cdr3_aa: CASSMTGFLNQPQHF
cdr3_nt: TGTGCCAGTAGTATGACCGGGTTTCTCAATCAGCCCCAGCATTTT

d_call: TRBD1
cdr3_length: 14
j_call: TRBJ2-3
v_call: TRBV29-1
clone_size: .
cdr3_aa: CSVLDRANTDTQYF
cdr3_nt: TGCAGCGTTCTGGACAGGGCCAACACAGATACGCAGTATTTT

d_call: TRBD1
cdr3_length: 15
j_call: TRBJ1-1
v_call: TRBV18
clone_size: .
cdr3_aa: CASSYLGQGNSEAFF
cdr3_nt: TGTGCCAGCTCGTACTTGGGACAGGGGAATTCTGAAGCTTTCTTT

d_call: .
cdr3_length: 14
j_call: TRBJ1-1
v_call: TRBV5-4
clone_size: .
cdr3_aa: CASSFDRSNTEAFF
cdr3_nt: TGTGCCAGCAGCTTTGACAGGTCGAACACTGAAGCTTTCTTT

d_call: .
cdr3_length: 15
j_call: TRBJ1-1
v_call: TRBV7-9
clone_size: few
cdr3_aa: CASSPVGVAGTEAFF
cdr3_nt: TGTGCCAGCAGCCCGGTCGGGGTTGCGGGCACTGAAGCTTTCTTT

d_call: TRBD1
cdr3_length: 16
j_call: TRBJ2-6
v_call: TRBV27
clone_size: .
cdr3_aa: CASSPQGEPGANVLTF
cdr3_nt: TGTGCCAGCAGTCCACAGGGGGAGCCTGGGGCCAACGTCCTGACTTTC

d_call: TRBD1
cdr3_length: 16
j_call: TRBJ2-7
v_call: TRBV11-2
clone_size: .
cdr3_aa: CASSRGGTGRSHEQYF
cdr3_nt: TGTGCCAGCAGCAGGGGGGGGACAGGGCGGTCCCACGAGCAGTACTTC

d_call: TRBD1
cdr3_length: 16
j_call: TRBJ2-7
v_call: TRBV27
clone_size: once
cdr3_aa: CASTRDTGTGFGEQYF
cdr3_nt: TGTGCCAGCACGCGTGACACCGGGACAGGGTTTGGCGAGCAGTACTTC

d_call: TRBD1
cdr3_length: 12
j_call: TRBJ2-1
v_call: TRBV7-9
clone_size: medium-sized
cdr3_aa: CASSYRGYEQFF
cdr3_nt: TGTGCCAGCAGCTACAGGGGTTATGAGCAGTTCTTC

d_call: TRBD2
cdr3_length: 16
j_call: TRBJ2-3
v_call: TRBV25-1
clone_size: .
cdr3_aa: CASSESQAGELDTQYF
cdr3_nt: TGTGCCAGCAGTGAATCTCAGGCGGGGGAGTTAGATACGCAGTATTTT